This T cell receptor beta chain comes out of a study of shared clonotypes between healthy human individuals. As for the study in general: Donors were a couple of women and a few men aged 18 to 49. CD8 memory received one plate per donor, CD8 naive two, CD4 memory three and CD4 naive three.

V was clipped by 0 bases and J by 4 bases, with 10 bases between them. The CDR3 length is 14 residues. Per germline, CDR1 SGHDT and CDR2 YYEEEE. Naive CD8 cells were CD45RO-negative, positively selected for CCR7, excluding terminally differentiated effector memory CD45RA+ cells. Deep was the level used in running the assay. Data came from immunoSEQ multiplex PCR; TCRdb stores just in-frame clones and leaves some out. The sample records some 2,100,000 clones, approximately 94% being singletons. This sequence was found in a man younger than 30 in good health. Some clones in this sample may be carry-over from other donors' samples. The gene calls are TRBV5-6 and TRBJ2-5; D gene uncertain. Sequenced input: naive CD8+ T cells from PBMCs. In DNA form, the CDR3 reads TGTGCCAGCAGCTTGGGTGGGTTTGGAGAGACCCAGTACTTC. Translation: CASSLGGFGETQYF.